What follows describes a single T cell receptor (beta chain). Its matching antigen is unknown. The data originate from a study of T cells after yellow fever vaccination. About the research overall: In the case of low-cell-number fractions, SMART-Seq v4 Ultra Low Input was used for preparation.

TCRdb redid the calling of the 5' RACE reads with MiXCR, one entry per CDR3 protein. There are 300,000 to 400,000 distinct CDR3 sequences in the sample; around 3.9% occur only once, and approximately 24% lies in the top ten. Germline CDR1 reads PRHDT; CDR2 reads FYEKMQ (reference sequence). V lost 6 bases and J lost 3; bases outside the gene matches: 7. CDR3 length equals 14 residues. Study-wide results and limits: Abundant contaminating clonotypes from the bulk population could appear in FACS-sorted repertoires. Clones from primary vaccination mostly reappeared after the booster (approximately 95% CD4, approximately 91% CD8). It was a weaker secondary response, yet one that peaked faster, at day 5 versus 15.

This TCR derives from a man aged 18 to 29 who received the YFV17D yellow fever vaccine. The sample in question was PBMCs, obtained 5 days after the yellow fever booster vaccination. This chain uses TRBV13 with TRBJ1-2, with TRBD1 matching 7 bases. The CDR3 loop is CASREGQADYGYTF. In nucleotides, the CDR3 is TGTGCCAGCAGGGAAGGACAGGCGGACTATGGCTACACCTTC.